The rows below give T cell receptor beta chains drawn from one sample of a study of CD8+ T cells in alopecia areata. Generated by immunoSEQ multiplex PCR, the TCRdb table keeps only in-frame clones and is missing some. The data show 150,000 to 200,000 clones, just under 65% seen once. Sequences were derived from CD4+ T cells sorted from blood, sampled at approximately week 49, from a patient treated with tofacitinib. The receptors stem from a human donor with alopecia areata. Both conserved end residues are part of each CDR3. D genes are given only for firm matches. For some rows the clone size is stated as once, few or many, or as a class when expanded; others skip it.

abundance	v_gene	d_gene	j_gene	CDR3aa	CDR3nt
once	TRBV25-1	.	TRBJ1-2	CASSPPDRYYGYTF	TGTGCCAGCAGTCCACCCGACAGATACTATGGCTACACCTTC
once	TRBV9	.	TRBJ2-5	CASSVYWKEETQYF	TGTGCCAGCAGCGTTTACTGGAAGGAAGAGACCCAGTACTTC
.	TRBV29-1	TRBD1	TRBJ2-7	CSVYRGREQYF	TGCAGCGTTTACAGGGGCAGGGAGCAGTACTTC
.	TRBV29-1	.	TRBJ1-1	CSVGAVNTEAFF	TGCAGCGTTGGTGCGGTGAACACTGAAGCTTTCTTT
.	TRBV29-1	TRBD1	TRBJ2-2	CSAGQGSTGELFF	TGCAGCGCGGGACAGGGTAGCACCGGGGAGCTGTTTTTT
once	TRBV5-1	.	TRBJ1-4	CASSLQGLDEKLFF	TGCGCCAGCAGCTTACAGGGACTGGATGAAAAACTGTTTTTT
.	TRBV11-2	.	TRBJ1-2	CASSPRGPGGYTF	TGTGCCAGCAGCCCGCGGGGCCCAGGCGGCTACACCTTC
.	TRBV30	.	TRBJ1-4	CAWSQGQRINEKLFF	TGTGCCTGGAGTCAAGGACAGCGAATAAATGAAAAACTGTTTTTT
.	TRBV5-6	TRBD2	TRBJ2-2	CASSLAETSGRELFF	TGTGCCAGCAGCTTGGCCGAGACTAGCGGCCGGGAGCTGTTTTTT
few	TRBV7-9	TRBD1	TRBJ1-4	CASSYGTENEKLFF	TGTGCCAGCAGCTATGGGACAGAAAATGAAAAACTGTTTTTT
.	TRBV7-2	.	TRBJ1-5	CASSFKGGDGQPQHF	TGTGCCAGCAGCTTTAAGGGCGGCGATGGTCAGCCCCAGCATTTT
few	TRBV6-5	TRBD1	TRBJ1-1	CASTTRTGRAFF	TGTGCCAGCACCACACGGACAGGGCGAGCTTTCTTT
.	TRBV27	.	TRBJ1-6	CASSLSVRDSFLALHF	TGTGCCAGCAGTTTATCGGTCAGGGATAGTTTTCTGGCCCTCCACTTT
.	TRBV9	.	TRBJ2-3	CASSATEDTQYF	TGTGCCAGCAGCGCAACGGAGGATACGCAGTATTTT
.	TRBV29-1	TRBD1	TRBJ1-5	CSVGQGGNQPQHF	TGCAGCGTGGGACAGGGGGGCAATCAGCCCCAGCATTTT
.	TRBV15	.	TRBJ1-1	CATRRVTENTEAFF	TGTGCCACCAGGCGGGTAACAGAGAACACTGAAGCTTTCTTT